The 11 T cell receptor beta chains below were found in one sample sequenced in a study of technical replicates of blood from a handful of donors. The protocol was immunoSEQ multiplex PCR, while the TCRdb copy is restricted to in-frame clones and leaves out a portion. Of tens of thousands of clones in the sample, 89% were seen once. Material: T cells isolated from PBMCs. The receptors here all came from a human donor in good health.

The chain has TRBV5-4 and TRBJ1-2, with 9 bases aligning to TRBD1. Germline trimming cut 0 bases from V and 7 bases from J; bases unmatched to any gene: 4. The CDR3 extends over 14 amino acids. Germline V gene lookup returns CDR1 SGHNT and CDR2 YYREEE (reference sequence). The CDR3 is CASSLGTGGGGYTF. The CDR3, as DNA: TGTGCCAGCAGCTTGGGTACAGGGGGCGGTGGCTACACCTTC. The full variable domain, rest sourced from reference TRBV5-4 and TRBJ1-2, is ETGVTQSPTHLIKTRGQQVTLRCSSQSGHNTVSWYQQALGQGPQFIFQYYREEENGRGNFPPRFSGLQFPNYSSELNVNALELDDSALYLCASSLGTGGGGYTFGSGTRLTVV.

V gene TRBV25-1 combines with J gene TRBJ1-1; no firm D call. Trimming stripped 6 bases from V and 8 bases from J, with 10 bases between. Germline loops: CDR1 MGHDK, CDR2 SYGVNS. This CDR3 region has 11 residues. The CDR3 region has the DNA TGTGCCAGCAGGAGAGGTCAGGAAGCTTTCTTT. It encodes CASRRGQEAFF. The full variable domain, in which reference TRBV25-1 and TRBJ1-1 provide the parts outside the CDR3, is EADIYQTPRYLVIGTGKKITLECSQTMGHDKMYWYQQDPGMELHLIHYSYGVNSTEKGDLSSESTVSRIRTEHFPLTLESARPSHTSQYLCASRRGQEAFFGQGTRLTVV.

This chain joins TRBV15 and TRBJ2-3; TRBD1 aligns across 8 bases. Germline V gene sequence: CDR1 LNHNV, CDR2 YYDKDF (reference sequence). The ends lost 3 bases at V and 4 bases at J; junction bases unmatched: 6. The CDR3 sequence is 15 residues long. The CDR3 nucleotides are TGTGCCACCAGCAGGGACAGGGTGAGAGCAGATACGCAGTATTTT. Protein product: CATSRDRVRADTQYF.

The CDR3 DNA follows: TGTGCCTGGGGAATAACTAGCGGGAGTGTCTCCTACGAGCAGTACTTC. It specifies CAWGITSGSVSYEQYF. The chain recombines TRBV30 with TRBJ2-7, with 11 bases fitting TRBD2. V lost 5 bases to trimming and J lost 0 bases; unmatched junction nucleotides: 9. Germline V gene lookup returns CDR1 GTSNPN and CDR2 SVGIG (reference sequence). CDR3 length: 16 residues.

J is TRBJ2-1 and V is TRBV10-3, with 9 bases lining up with TRBD2. The CDR3 extends over 16 amino acids. Germline V gene sequence: CDR1 ENHRY, CDR2 SYGVKD. The J segment lost 4 bases and the V segment lost 7 bases, leaving 11 bases of the junction unmatched. The CDR3 reads CAIKSASGNPYNEQFF. CDR3 sequence (DNA): TGTGCCATCAAATCGGCTAGCGGGAACCCATACAATGAGCAGTTCTTC.

The CDR3 protein is CASSPDRGPAFF. Here the CDR3 DNA reads TGTGCCAGTAGTCCGGACAGGGGACCAGCTTTCTTT. The V call is TRBV19, the J call TRBJ1-1, with TRBD1 matching 9 bases. After removal of 5 bases from V and 10 bases from J, the junction contained 5 bases not matched to a gene. Germline CDR1 reads LNHDA; CDR2 reads SQIVND (reference sequence). The CDR3 has 12 amino acids.

The chain combines TRBV2 with TRBJ2-7; 9 positions match TRBD2. Germline V lookup: CDR1 SNHLY, CDR2 FYNNEI. This CDR3 comprises 13 residues. V lost 7 bases and J lost 3; bases outside the gene matches: 4. CDR3 protein: CASKTSGYYEQYF. The CDR3 DNA reads TGTGCCAGCAAGACTAGCGGATACTACGAGCAGTACTTC.

This sequence joins TRBV27 and TRBJ2-7; D unresolved. This CDR3 is built from 12 residues. The germline V gene has CDR1 MNHEY and CDR2 SMNVEV (reference sequence). V lost 4 bases, J lost 5 bases, and 9 bases lay in between. CDR3 sequence reads: CASSSPIDEQYF. DNA of the CDR3: TGTGCCAGCAGTTCCCCTATCGACGAGCAGTACTTC.

The genes are TRBV18 and TRBJ2-2; 14 nucleotides line up with TRBD2. The ends lost 8 bases at V and 5 bases at J; junction bases unmatched: 7. The CDR3 is made up of 16 amino acids. Germline CDR1 KGHSH, CDR2 LQKENI. CDR3 protein: CASQGLAGEGTGELFF. In nucleotides, the CDR3 is TGTGCCAGCCAGGGACTAGCGGGAGAAGGAACCGGGGAGCTGTTTTTT.

The chain carries TRBV5-1 and TRBJ2-1; 11 nucleotides line up with TRBD2. The CDR3 runs to 15 residues. Germline loops: CDR1 SGHRS, CDR2 YFSETQ. The V gene end was trimmed by 4 bases and the J gene end by 6 bases; junction bases not matched to a gene: 6. CDR3 bases: TGCGCCAGCAGCCTTAGCGGGAGGGTACCCAATGAGCAGTTCTTC. Translating it yields CASSLSGRVPNEQFF. The full variable domain, with the rest looked up from reference TRBV5-1 and TRBJ2-1, is KAGVTQTPRYLIKTRGQQVTLSCSPISGHRSVSWYQQTPGQGLQFLFEYFSETQRNKGNFPGRFSGRQFSNSRSEMNVSTLELGDSALYLCASSLSGRVPNEQFFGPGTRLTVL.

This chain links TRBV10-3 with TRBJ1-2; D might be TRBD1 (6 bases). The CDR3 has 13 amino acids. CDR1 ENHRY and CDR2 SYGVKD come from the germline V gene. Trimming stripped 7 bases from V and 3 bases from J, with 12 bases between. The CDR3 spells CAINREGDYGYTF. CDR3 nucleotides: TGTGCCATCAATCGGGAGGGGGACTATGGCTACACCTTC.